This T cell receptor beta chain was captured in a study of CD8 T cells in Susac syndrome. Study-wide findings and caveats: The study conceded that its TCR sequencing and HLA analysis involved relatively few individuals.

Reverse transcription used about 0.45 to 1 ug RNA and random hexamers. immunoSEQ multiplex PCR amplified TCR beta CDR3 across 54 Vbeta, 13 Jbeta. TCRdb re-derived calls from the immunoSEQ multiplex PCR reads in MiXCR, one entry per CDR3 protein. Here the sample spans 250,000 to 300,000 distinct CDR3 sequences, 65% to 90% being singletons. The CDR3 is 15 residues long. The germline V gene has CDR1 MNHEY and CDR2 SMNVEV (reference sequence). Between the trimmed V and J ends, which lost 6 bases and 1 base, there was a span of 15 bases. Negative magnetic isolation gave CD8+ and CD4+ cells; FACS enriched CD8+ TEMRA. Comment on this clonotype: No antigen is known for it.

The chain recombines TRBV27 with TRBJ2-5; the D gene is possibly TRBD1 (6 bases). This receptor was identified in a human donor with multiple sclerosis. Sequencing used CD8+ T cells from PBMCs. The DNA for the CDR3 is TGTGCCAGCAGCCCCTGGACAGCTCCCCAAGAGACCCAGTACTTC. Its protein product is CASSPWTAPQETQYF.